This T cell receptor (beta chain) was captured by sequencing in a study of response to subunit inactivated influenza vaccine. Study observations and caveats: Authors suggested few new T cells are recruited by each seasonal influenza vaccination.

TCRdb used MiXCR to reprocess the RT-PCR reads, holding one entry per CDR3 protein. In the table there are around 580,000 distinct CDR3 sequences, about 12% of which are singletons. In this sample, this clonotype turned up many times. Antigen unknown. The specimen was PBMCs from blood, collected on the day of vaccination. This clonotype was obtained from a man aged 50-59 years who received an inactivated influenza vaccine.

CDR3: CSGARGWTDTQYF. The DNA for the CDR3 is TGCAGTGGGGCCAGGGGGTGGACAGATACGCAGTATTTT. The V and J genes are TRBV20-1 and TRBJ2-3; 7 bases are a match to TRBD1. CDR1 DFQATT and CDR2 SNEGSKA come from the germline V gene (reference sequence). With V trimmed by 7 bases and J by 3 bases, 7 bases remained unmatched. This CDR3 has 13 residues.